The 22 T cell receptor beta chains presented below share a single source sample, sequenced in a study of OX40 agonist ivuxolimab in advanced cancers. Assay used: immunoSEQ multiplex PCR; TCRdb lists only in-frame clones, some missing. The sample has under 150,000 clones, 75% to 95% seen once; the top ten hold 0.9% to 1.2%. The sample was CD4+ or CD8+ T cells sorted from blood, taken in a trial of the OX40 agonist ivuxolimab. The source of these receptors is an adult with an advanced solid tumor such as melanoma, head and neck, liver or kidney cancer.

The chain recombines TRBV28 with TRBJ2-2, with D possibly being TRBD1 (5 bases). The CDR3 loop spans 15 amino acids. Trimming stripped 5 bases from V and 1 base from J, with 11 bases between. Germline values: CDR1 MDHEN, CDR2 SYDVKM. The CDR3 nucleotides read TGTGCCAGCAGTCAACGGACACAGAACACCGGGGAGCTGTTTTTT. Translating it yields CASSQRTQNTGELFF.

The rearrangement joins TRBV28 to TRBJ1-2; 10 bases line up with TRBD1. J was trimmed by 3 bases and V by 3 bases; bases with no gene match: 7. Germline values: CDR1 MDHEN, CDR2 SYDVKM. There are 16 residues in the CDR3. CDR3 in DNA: TGTGCCAGCAGTTTCGCCCGGACAGGGGGAGACTATGGCTACACCTTC. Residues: CASSFARTGGDYGYTF.

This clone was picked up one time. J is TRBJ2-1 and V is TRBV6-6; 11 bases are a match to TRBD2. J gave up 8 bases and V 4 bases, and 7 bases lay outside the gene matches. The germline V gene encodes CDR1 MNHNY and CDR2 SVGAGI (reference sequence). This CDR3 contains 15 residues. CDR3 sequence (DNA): TGTGCCAGCAGTTTAACTAGCGGGAGTTGGGATGAGCAGTTCTTC. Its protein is CASSLTSGSWDEQFF.

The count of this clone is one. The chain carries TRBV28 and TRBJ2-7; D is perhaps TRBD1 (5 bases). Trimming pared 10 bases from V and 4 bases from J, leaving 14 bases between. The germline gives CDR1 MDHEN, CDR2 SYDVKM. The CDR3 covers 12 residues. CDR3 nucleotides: TGTGCCACCTCGCTAGGGGATTACGAGCAGTACTTC. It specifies CATSLGDYEQYF.

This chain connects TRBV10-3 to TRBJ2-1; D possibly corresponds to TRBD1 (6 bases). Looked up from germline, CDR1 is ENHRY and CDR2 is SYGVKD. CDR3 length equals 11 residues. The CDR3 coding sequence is TGTGCGACCCGGGACAACAATGAGCAGTTCTTC. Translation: CATRDNNEQFF.

The DNA for the CDR3 is TGTGCCAGCAGCATTACAGGTGCCTCCTACGAGCAGTACTTC. It encodes CASSITGASYEQYF. The V gene is TRBV5-5, the J gene TRBJ2-7, with a tentative D call TRBD1 (5 bases). The germline gives CDR1 SGHKS, CDR2 YYEKEE (reference sequence). With 4 bases removed from V and 0 bases from J, the gap between germline ends came to 11 bases. The CDR3 spans 14 residues.

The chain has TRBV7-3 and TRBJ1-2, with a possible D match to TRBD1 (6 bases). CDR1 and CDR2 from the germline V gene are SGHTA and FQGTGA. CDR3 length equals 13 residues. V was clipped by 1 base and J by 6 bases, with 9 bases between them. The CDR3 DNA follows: TGTGCCAGCAGCTTAATCGGGGGCAATGGCTACACCTTC. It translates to CASSLIGGNGYTF.

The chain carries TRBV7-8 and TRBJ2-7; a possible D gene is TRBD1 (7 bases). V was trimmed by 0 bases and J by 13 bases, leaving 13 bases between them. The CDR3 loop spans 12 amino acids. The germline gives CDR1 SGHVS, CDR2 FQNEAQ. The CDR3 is CASSLARQGLYF. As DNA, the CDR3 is TGTGCCAGCAGCTTAGCCCGACAGGGACTCTACTTC.

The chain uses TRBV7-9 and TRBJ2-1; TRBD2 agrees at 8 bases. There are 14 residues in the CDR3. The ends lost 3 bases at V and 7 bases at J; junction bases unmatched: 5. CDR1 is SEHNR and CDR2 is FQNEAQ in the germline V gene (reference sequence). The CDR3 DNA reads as TGTGCCAGCAGCTTCCCGGGACTAGGGAATGAGCAGTTCTTC. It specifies CASSFPGLGNEQFF.

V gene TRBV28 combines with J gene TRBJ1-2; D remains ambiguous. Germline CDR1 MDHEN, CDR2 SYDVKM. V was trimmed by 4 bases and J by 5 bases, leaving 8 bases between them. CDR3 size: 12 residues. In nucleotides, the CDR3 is TGTGCCAGCAGTTCCCTCGGATATGGCTACACCTTC. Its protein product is CASSSLGYGYTF.

The CDR3 region has the DNA TGTGCCAGCAGTAGAGGACTAGCGGGAGGAGAGACCCAGTACTTC. Its protein is CASSRGLAGGETQYF. The chain links TRBV2 to TRBJ2-5; 14 positions match TRBD2. The CDR3 extends over 15 amino acids. In germline, CDR1 is SNHLY, CDR2 FYNNEI. Trimming at V came to 5 bases and at J to 4 bases, leaving 3 bases not matched to a gene.

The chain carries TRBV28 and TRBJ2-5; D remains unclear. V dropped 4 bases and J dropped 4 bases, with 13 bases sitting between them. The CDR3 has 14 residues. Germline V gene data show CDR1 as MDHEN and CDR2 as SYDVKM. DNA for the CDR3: TGTGCCAGCAGTTCACCCTTAGGGATAGAGACCCAGTACTTC. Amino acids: CASSSPLGIETQYF.

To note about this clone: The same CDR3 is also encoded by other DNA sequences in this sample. The CDR3 DNA reads TGTGCCAGCAGCTTATTGGGGGGCTCCTACAATGAGCAGTTCTTC. Amino acid sequence: CASSLLGGSYNEQFF. The V gene is TRBV7-2, the J gene TRBJ2-1; D possibly corresponds to TRBD2 (6 bases). CDR3 size: 15 residues. Germline-derived CDR1 and CDR2 are SGHTA and FQGNSA. The V end was cut by 2 bases, the J end by 0 bases, with 8 bases between.

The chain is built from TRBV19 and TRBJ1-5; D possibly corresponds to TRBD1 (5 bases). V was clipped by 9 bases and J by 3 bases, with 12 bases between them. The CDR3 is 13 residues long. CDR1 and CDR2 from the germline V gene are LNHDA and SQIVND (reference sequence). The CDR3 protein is CASRQSLNQPQHF. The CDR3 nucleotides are TGTGCCAGCAGACAGTCCCTCAATCAGCCCCAGCATTTT.

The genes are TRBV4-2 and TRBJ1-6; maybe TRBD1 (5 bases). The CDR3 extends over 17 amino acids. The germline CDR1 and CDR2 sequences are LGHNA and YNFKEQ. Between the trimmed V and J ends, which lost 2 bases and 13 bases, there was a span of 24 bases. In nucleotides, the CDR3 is TGTGCCAGCAGCCAACGGCTTCAGGGCACTAGCCCCTCGCCCCTCCACTTT. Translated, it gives CASSQRLQGTSPSPLHF.

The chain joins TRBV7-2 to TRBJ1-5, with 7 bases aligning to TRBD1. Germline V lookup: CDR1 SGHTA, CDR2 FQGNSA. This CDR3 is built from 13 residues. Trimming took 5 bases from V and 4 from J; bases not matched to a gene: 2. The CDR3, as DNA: TGTGCCAGCAGCGTCAGGGGGAATCAGCCCCAGCATTTT. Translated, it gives CASSVRGNQPQHF.

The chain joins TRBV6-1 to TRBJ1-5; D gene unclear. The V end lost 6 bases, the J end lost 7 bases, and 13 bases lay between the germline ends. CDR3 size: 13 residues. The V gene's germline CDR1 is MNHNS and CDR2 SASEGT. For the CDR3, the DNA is TGTGCCAGCAGCCTCGAGGACTTCCAGCCCCAGCATTTT. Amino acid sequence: CASSLEDFQPQHF.

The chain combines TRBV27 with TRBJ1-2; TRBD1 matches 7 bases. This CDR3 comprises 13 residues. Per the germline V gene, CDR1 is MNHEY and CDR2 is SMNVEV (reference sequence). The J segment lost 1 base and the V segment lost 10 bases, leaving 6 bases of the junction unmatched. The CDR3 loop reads CATRGTVNYGYTF. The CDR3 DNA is TGTGCCACCCGTGGGACAGTTAACTATGGCTACACCTTC.

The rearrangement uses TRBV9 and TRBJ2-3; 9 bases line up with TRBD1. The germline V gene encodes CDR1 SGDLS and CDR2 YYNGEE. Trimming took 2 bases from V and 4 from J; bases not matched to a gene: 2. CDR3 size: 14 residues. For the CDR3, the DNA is TGTGCCAGCAGCGTCAGACAGGGGGCAGATACGCAGTATTTT. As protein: CASSVRQGADTQYF.

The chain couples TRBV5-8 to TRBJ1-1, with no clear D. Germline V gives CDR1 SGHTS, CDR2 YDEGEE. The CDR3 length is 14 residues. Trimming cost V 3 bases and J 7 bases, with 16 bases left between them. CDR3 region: CASSWTGRRDEAFF. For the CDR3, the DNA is TGTGCCAGCAGCTGGACCGGGAGACGGGATGAAGCTTTCTTT. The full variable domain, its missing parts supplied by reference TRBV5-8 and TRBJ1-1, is EAGVTQSPTHLIKTRGQQATLRCSPISGHTSVYWYQQALGLGLQFLLWYDEGEERNRGNFPPRFSGRQFPNYSSELNVNALELEDSALYLCASSWTGRRDEAFFGQGTRLTVV.

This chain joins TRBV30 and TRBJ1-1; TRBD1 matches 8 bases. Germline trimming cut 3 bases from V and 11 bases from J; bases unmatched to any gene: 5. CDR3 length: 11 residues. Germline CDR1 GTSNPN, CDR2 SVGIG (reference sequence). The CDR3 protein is CAWRGTGWAFF. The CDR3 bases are TGTGCCTGGAGGGGGACAGGATGGGCTTTCTTT.

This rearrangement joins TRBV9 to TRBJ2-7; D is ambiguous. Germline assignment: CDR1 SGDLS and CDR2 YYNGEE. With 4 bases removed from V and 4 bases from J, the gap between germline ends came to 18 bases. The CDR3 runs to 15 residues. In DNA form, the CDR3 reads TGTGCCAGCAGCCCAGCGTACGTTGGGGTGTACGAGCAGTACTTC. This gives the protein CASSPAYVGVYEQYF.